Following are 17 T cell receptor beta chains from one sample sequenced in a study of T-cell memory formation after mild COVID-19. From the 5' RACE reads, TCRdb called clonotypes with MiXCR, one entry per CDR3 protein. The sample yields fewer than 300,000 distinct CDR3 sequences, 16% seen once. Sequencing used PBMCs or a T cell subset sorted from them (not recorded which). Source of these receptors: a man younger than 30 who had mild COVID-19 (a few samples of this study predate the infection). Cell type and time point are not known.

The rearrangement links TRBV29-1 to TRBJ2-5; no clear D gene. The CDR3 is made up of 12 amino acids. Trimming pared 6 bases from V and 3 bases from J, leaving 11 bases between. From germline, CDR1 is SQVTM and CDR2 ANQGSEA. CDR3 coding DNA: TGCAGCGTCTCCCCTCCAGAAGAGACCCAGTACTTC. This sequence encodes CSVSPPEETQYF.

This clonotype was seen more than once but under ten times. The CDR3, as DNA: TGTGCCAGCAGTGAAAGGGGGACAGGGGCCTACGAGCAGTACTTC. This encodes CASSERGTGAYEQYF. This chain connects TRBV25-1 to TRBJ2-7, with 10 bases aligning to TRBD1. This CDR3 has 15 amino acids. V lost 2 bases, J lost 2 bases, and 3 bases stayed unmatched. In germline, CDR1 is MGHDK, CDR2 SYGVNS.

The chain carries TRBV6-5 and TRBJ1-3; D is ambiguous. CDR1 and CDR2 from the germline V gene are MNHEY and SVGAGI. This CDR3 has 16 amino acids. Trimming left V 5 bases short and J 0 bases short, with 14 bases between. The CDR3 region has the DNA TGTGCCAGCAGTCGCGGACGGCGAATCTCTGGAAACACCATATATTTT. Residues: CASSRGRRISGNTIYF.

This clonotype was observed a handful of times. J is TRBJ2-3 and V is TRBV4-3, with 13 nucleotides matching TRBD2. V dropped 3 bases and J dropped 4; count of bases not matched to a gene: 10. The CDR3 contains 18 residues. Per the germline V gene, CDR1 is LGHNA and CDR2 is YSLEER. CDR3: CASSQSTAGLAGSDTQYF. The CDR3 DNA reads TGCGCCAGCAGCCAGTCGACTGCGGGACTAGCGGGGTCAGATACGCAGTATTTT.

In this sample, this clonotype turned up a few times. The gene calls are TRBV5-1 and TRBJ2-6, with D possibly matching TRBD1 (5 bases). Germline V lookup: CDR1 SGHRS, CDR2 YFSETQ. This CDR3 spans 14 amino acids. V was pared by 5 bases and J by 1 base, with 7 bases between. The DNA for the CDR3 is TGCGCCAGCAGACAGGAGTCTGGGGCCAACGTCCTGACTTTC. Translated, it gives CASRQESGANVLTF.

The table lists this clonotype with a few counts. CDR3 in amino acids: CASSLSLLGAQYF. The CDR3 DNA is TGTGCCAGCAGCTTATCCCTACTAGGGGCGCAGTATTTT. The chain carries TRBV7-9 and TRBJ2-3; perhaps D is TRBD1 or TRBD2 (5 bases each). There are 13 residues in the CDR3. Germline CDR1 reads SEHNR; CDR2 reads FQNEAQ (reference sequence). The V and J ends lost 2 bases and 10 bases respectively, with 13 bases between them. The variable domain in full, with the rest retrieved from reference TRBV7-9 and TRBJ2-3, is DTGVSQNPRHKITKRGQNVTFRCDPISEHNRLYWYRQTLGQGPEFLTYFQNEAQLEKSRLLSDRFSAERPKGSFSTLEIQRTEQGDSAMYLCASSLSLLGAQYFGPGTRLTVL.

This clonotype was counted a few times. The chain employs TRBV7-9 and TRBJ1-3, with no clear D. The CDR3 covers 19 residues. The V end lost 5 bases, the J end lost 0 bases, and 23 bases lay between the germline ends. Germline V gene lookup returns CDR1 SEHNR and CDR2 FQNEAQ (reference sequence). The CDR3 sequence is CASSPAGLHRDYSGNTIYF. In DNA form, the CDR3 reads TGTGCCAGCAGCCCCGCTGGGTTGCACAGAGATTACTCTGGAAACACCATATATTTT.

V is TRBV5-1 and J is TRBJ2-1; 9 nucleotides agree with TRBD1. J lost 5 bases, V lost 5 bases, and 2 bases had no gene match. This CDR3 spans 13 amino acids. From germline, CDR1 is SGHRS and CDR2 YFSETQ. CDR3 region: CASRGQGNNEQFF. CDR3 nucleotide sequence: TGCGCCAGCAGGGGACAGGGAAACAATGAGCAGTTCTTC. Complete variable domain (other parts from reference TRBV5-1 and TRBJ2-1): KAGVTQTPRYLIKTRGQQVTLSCSPISGHRSVSWYQQTPGQGLQFLFEYFSETQRNKGNFPGRFSGRQFSNSRSEMNVSTLELGDSALYLCASRGQGNNEQFFGPGTRLTVL.

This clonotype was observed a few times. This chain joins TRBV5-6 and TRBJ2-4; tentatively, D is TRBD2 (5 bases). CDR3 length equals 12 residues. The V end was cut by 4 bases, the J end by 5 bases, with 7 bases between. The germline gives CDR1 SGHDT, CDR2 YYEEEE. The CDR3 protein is CASSLGENIQYF. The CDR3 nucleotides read TGTGCCAGCAGCCTCGGGGAAAACATTCAGTACTTC.

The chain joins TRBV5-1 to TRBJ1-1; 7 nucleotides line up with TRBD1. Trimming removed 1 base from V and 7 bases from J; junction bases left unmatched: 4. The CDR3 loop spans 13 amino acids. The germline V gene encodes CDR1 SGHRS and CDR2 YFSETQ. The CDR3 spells CASSLLQGGEAFF. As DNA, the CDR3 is TGCGCCAGCAGCTTGTTGCAGGGGGGTGAAGCTTTCTTT.

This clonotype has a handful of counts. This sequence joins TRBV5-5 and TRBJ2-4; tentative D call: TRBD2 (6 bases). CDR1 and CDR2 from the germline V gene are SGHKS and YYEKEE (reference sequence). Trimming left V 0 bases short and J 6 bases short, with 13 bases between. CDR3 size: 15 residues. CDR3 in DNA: TGTGCCAGCAGCTTGGAATTCGGGGGAGGAAACATTCAGTACTTC. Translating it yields CASSLEFGGGNIQYF.

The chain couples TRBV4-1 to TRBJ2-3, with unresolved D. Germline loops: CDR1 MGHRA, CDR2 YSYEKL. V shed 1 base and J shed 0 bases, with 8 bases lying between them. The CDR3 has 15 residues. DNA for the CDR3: TGCGCCAGCAGCCAAGCTTGGGGTAGCACAGATACGCAGTATTTT. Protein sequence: CASSQAWGSTDTQYF.

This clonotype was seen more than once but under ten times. As DNA, the CDR3 is TGCAGCGTTCTGCTACAGGGTATGTCCTACGAGCAGTACGTC. This gives the protein CSVLLQGMSYEQYV. V is TRBV29-1 and J is TRBJ2-7, with D maybe TRBD1 (6 bases). This CDR3 comprises 14 residues. Trimming shortened V by 5 bases and J by 1 base, and 15 bases separated the two germline ends. Germline lookup yields CDR1 SQVTM and CDR2 ANQGSEA.

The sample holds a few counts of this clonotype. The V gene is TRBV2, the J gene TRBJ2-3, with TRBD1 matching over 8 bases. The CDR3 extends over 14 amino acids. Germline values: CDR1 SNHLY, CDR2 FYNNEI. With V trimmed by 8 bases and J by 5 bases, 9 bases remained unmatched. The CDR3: CASEGQGAGDTQYF. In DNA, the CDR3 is TGTGCCAGCGAAGGTCAGGGGGCTGGAGATACGCAGTATTTT.

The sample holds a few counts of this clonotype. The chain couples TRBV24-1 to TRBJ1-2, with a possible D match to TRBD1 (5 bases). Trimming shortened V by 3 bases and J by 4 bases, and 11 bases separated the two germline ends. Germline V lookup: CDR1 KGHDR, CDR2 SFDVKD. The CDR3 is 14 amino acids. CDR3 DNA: TGTGCCACCAGTGATATTGGGACGGCCTATGGCTACACCTTC. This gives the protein CATSDIGTAYGYTF.

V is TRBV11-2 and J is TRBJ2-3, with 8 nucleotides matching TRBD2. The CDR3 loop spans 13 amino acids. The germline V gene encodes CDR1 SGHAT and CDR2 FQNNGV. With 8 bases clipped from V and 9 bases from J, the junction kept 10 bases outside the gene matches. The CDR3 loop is CASLRTGGDTQYF. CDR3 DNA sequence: TGTGCCAGCTTACGAACCGGGGGGGACACGCAGTATTTT.

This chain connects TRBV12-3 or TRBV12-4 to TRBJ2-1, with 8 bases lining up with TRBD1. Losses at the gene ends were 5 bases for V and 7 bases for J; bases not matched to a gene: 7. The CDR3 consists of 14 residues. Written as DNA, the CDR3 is TGTGCCAGCAGTACCCGACAGGGGTTGAATGAGCAGTTCTTC. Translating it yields CASSTRQGLNEQFF.